Below are 5 T cell receptor beta chains sequenced from a single sample in a study of T cells in Graves' hyperthyroidism and ophthalmopathy (dated by TCRdb to about 2019). The library was generated by multiplex PCR. The instrument given in TCRdb is Illumina HiSeq 2000. The TCR beta CDR3 regions were amplified from the RNA transcripts. The TCR CDR3 was subjected to a first round of RT-PCR using the HTBI primer set and the Qiagen OneStep RT-PCR kit. TCRdb ran its own pipeline on the public reads, namely fastp trimming at Q25 and MiXCR clone calling, and kept in-frame beta chains. One record per CDR3 amino acid sequence lists the most common genes and DNA. The sample profile shows under 350,000 distinct CDR3 sequences; 15% to 20% of them were found once. Approximately 54% of the sample is held by the ten biggest clonotypes. Sequenced input: blood. The receptors were sampled from a woman in her fifties or sixties with Graves' hyperthyroidism.

This sequence joins TRBV15 and TRBJ1-5; D might be TRBD1 (6 bases). This CDR3 is 15 amino acids long. Trimming shortened V by 5 bases and J by 2 bases, and 13 bases separated the two germline ends. Germline values: CDR1 LNHNV, CDR2 YYDKDF (reference sequence). The DNA of the CDR3 is TGTGCCACCAGCGGCGGAGGGGGTCGCAATCAGCCCCAGCATTTT. Protein sequence: CATSGGGGRNQPQHF. Drawing the rest from reference TRBV15 and TRBJ1-5, the complete variable domain is DAMVIQNPRYQVTQFGKPVTLSCSQTLNHNVMYWYQQKSSQAPKLLFHYYDKDFNNEADTPDNFQSRRPNTSFCFLDIRSPGLGDTAMYLCATSGGGGRNQPQHFGDGTRLSIL.

This clonotype was observed a handful of times. This sequence joins TRBV19 and TRBJ1-1; no clear D gene. This CDR3 has 13 amino acids. Trimming removed 5 bases from V and 5 bases from J, with 12 bases in between. From germline, CDR1 is LNHDA and CDR2 SQIVND (reference sequence). The CDR3, as DNA: TGTGCCAGTAGTCCACCGTGGGGAACTGAAGCTTTCTTT. Its translation: CASSPPWGTEAFF.

The chain combines TRBV10-3 with TRBJ2-5; the match to TRBD2 covers 9 bases. This CDR3 region has 13 residues. Germline CDR1 and CDR2: ENHRY and SYGVKD. The V and J ends lost 10 bases and 7 bases, in that order; junction bases with no gene match: 10. Here the CDR3 reads CATSGKEKGTQYF. CDR3 nucleotides: TGTGCCACTAGCGGGAAAGAAAAAGGGACCCAGTACTTC.

This clonotype was recorded at least ten times. The chain couples TRBV7-2 to TRBJ2-7; tentative D call: TRBD2 (6 bases). Germline V lookup: CDR1 SGHTA, CDR2 FQGNSA. The CDR3 consists of 14 residues. With 3 bases removed from V and 2 bases from J, the gap between germline ends came to 11 bases. The CDR3 DNA reads TGTGCCAGCAGCTTTGCGGAGGGGACCTACGAGCAGTACTTC. Encoded protein: CASSFAEGTYEQYF. Full variable domain (missing parts from reference TRBV7-2 and TRBJ2-7): GAGVSQSPSNKVTEKGKDVELRCDPISGHTALYWYRQSLGQGLEFLIYFQGNSAPDKSGLPSDRFSAERTGGSVSTLTIQRTQQEDSAVYLCASSFAEGTYEQYFGPGTRLTVT.

V and J are TRBV12-3 or TRBV12-4 and TRBJ2-7; TRBD1 matches at 7 bases. The length of the CDR3 is 11 residues. Trimming cost V 9 bases and J 5 bases; bases outside gene matches: 4. CDR3 loop: CARNTGDEQYV. In nucleotides, the CDR3 is TGTGCCAGAAATACAGGGGACGAGCAGTACGTC.